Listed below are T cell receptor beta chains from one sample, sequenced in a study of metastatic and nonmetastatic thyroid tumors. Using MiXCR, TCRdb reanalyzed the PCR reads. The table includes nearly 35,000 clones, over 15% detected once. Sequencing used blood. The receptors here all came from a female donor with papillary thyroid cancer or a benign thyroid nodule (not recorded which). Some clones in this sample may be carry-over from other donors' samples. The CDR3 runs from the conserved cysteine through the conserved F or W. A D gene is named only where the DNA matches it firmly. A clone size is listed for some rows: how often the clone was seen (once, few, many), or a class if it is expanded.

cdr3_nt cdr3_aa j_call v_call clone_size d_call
TGTGCCAGCAGCCCATCTGTCCTTAACTATGGCTACACCTTC CASSPSVLNYGYTF TRBJ1-2 TRBV3-1 many NA
TGCAGTGCCCTCGGACAGGCCGCGGAGGGCTATGGCTACACCTTC CSALGQAAEGYGYTF TRBJ1-2 TRBV20-1 once TRBD1
TGTGCCAGCAGTTACACTCTTCGGAGGGACGATCAGTACTTC CASSYTLRRDDQYF TRBJ2-7 TRBV6-2/TRBV6-3 NA NA
TGTGCCAGCAGCCTCGAGGGTCCGAACACTGAAGCTTTCTTT CASSLEGPNTEAFF TRBJ1-1 TRBV5-4 many NA
TGCAGTGCGGGGACTGTCTTCTACGAGCAGTACTTC CSAGTVFYEQYF TRBJ2-7 TRBV20-1 NA NA
TGTGCCAGCTCACCCCGGACTAGCGGGAGCCGCGGCAATGAGCAGTTCTTC CASSPRTSGSRGNEQFF TRBJ2-1 TRBV18 many TRBD2
TGTGCCAGCAGCCGAGAACTACAGGGGGCGGGTGAGCAGTTCTTC CASSRELQGAGEQFF TRBJ2-1 TRBV4-2 many TRBD1
TGTGCCAGCAGGCTTGGACTAGCGGGAGCGGACAACGAGCAGTTCTTC CASRLGLAGADNEQFF TRBJ2-1 TRBV28 few TRBD2
TGTGCCAGCAGCCAAGTAGGGACAGGGACGGGCTACACCTTC CASSQVGTGTGYTF TRBJ1-2 TRBV3-1 many TRBD1
TGCGCCAGCAGCCAAGTCGGACAGGGATCCACTGAAGCTTTCTTT CASSQVGQGSTEAFF TRBJ1-1 TRBV4-1 once TRBD1
TGTGCCTGGAGTTCGCGGACTAGCGGGATTGGGAACACCGGGGAGCTGTTTTTT CAWSSRTSGIGNTGELFF TRBJ2-2 TRBV30 many TRBD2
TGTGCCAGCAGCTTACGGCTAGCGGGCTACAATGAGCAGTTCTTC CASSLRLAGYNEQFF TRBJ2-1 TRBV7-2 NA TRBD2
TGTGCCAGCATCCCGGGACAGGGTTTGGGGTACGAGCAGTACTTC CASIPGQGLGYEQYF TRBJ2-7 TRBV14 NA TRBD1
TGTGCCAGCAGTTACACGACAGGGTCGGATTCACCCCTCCACTTT CASSYTTGSDSPLHF TRBJ1-6 TRBV6-5 many TRBD1
TGCGCCAGCAGCGGACAGGGGCCGAGGAATTCGGAAGCTTTCTTT CASSGQGPRNSEAFF TRBJ1-1 TRBV5-1 many TRBD1
TGTGCCAGCAGTGAGGTGGAAGGCAGCTGTTCGCGCGATACGCAGTATTTT CASSEVEGSCSRDTQYF TRBJ2-3 TRBV6-1 NA NA
TGCAGTGCCATACCTAGCGGGAGGGCCCGCGAGCAGTTCTTC CSAIPSGRAREQFF TRBJ2-1 TRBV20-1 NA TRBD2
TGCGCCAGCAGCCATATTACAGGGGGCGAAAACATTCAGTACTTC CASSHITGGENIQYF TRBJ2-4 TRBV4-1 many TRBD1
TGCGCCAGCAGTAGGGACGAAGGTGAGCAGTTCTTC CASSRDEGEQFF TRBJ2-1 TRBV5-1 NA NA
TGCAGCGTTGGAAGCGGGAGAGGATTTTACGAGCAGTACTTC CSVGSGRGFYEQYF TRBJ2-7 TRBV29-1 many TRBD2
TGTGCCAGCACCAAAAGGGGTTCGGGCACTGAAGCTTTCTTT CASTKRGSGTEAFF TRBJ1-1 TRBV12-3/TRBV12-4 many NA
TGTGCTAGTGGTTTGTTCCAAAACACCGGGGAGCTGTTTTTT CASGLFQNTGELFF TRBJ2-2 TRBV12-5 many NA
TGTGTCAGCTCAAACACCGAGACTAGCGGGAAGGAGCAGTTCTTC CVSSNTETSGKEQFF TRBJ2-1 TRBV2 NA TRBD2
TGTGCCAGCAGAACAGGGCCCGTAGGGCCCCAGCATTTT CASRTGPVGPQHF TRBJ1-5 TRBV12-3/TRBV12-4 many NA
TGCGCCAGCAGCTTAGACGGCATGAACACTGAAGCTTTCTTT CASSLDGMNTEAFF TRBJ1-1 TRBV5-1 medium-sized NA
TGTGCCAGCAGCTCTACCCTCCTAGCGGGAGGGGGAAATGAGCAGTTCTTC CASSSTLLAGGGNEQFF TRBJ2-1 TRBV11-2 many TRBD2
TGCAGTGCTAGAGAGGTCGGCAGCGGCTCCTACGAGCAGTACTTC CSAREVGSGSYEQYF TRBJ2-7 TRBV20-1 NA NA
TGTGCCAGCAGCCAAGACAGGGGGCGCCCCCTCTCTGGGGCCAACGTCCTGACTTTC CASSQDRGRPLSGANVLTF TRBJ2-6 TRBV3-1 many TRBD1
TGTGCCAGCTCCTCCCAGGGACAGCGAGAGACCCAGTACTTC CASSSQGQRETQYF TRBJ2-5 TRBV2 few TRBD1
TGTGCCAGTAGTATTTACCTGTGGCAGTACAATCAGCCCCAGCATTTT CASSIYLWQYNQPQHF TRBJ1-5 TRBV19 many NA
TGTGCCAGCATCTCCGTCTCGGACACCGGGGAGCTGTTTTTT CASISVSDTGELFF TRBJ2-2 TRBV6-1 NA NA